These 25 T cell receptor beta chains came from one sample sequenced in a study of cytomegalovirus exposure and HLA in healthy donors. In the PCR, 60 Vbeta and 13 Jbeta primers were used. Here immunoSEQ multiplex PCR was the method, and the copy in TCRdb shows in-frame clones only, minus some. Of around 230,000 clones in the sample, approximately 78% were seen once. Sequencing used PBMCs. All receptors come from a boy aged 10-17 years in good health and CMV-seronegative.

The CDR3: CASRTSPGQGDYGYTF. The CDR3 coding sequence is TGTGCCAGCAGGACAAGCCCGGGTCAGGGGGACTATGGCTACACCTTC. The V and J genes are TRBV25-1 and TRBJ1-2; the match to TRBD1 covers 7 bases. The V segment lost 6 bases and the J segment 3 bases; nucleotides outside the gene matches: 13. Per the germline V gene, CDR1 is MGHDK and CDR2 is SYGVNS. This CDR3 comprises 16 residues.

This clone has a handful of counts. The rearrangement uses TRBV6-5 and TRBJ1-1; D is ambiguous. Per the germline V gene, CDR1 is MNHEY and CDR2 is SVGAGI. This CDR3 has 13 residues. The ends were cut back, 6 bases at V and 2 bases at J, with 10 bases in the middle. CDR3 DNA: TGTGCCAGCAGAATGTTAGAAAACACTGAAGCTTTCTTT. Translating it yields CASRMLENTEAFF.

The chain is built from TRBV16 and TRBJ1-5, with D possibly TRBD1 on 5 matching bases. V gave up 3 bases and J gave up 5 bases, with 20 bases separating them. Per germline, CDR1 KGHSY and CDR2 FQNENV. The CDR3 is 17 amino acids. The CDR3 region is CASSHREGRVLYQPQHF. As DNA, the CDR3 is TGTGCCAGCAGCCACCGAGAAGGCAGGGTTTTATATCAGCCCCAGCATTTT. The complete variable domain, with remaining parts taken from reference TRBV16 and TRBJ1-5, reads GEEVAQTPKHLVRGEGQKAKLYCAPIKGHSYVFWYQQVLKNEFKFLISFQNENVFDETGMPKERFSAKCLPNSPCSLEIQATKLEDSAVYFCASSHREGRVLYQPQHFGDGTRLSIL.

This clone was recorded only once. Its ends do not fully match the called genes, so a read error is possible. Within the sample, other DNA sequences also encode this same CDR3. This chain links TRBV5-1 with TRBJ2-5, with D uncertain. The V gene's germline CDR1 is SGHRS and CDR2 YFSETQ. CDR3 length: 13 amino acids. This chain's CDR3 is CASSVALEETQYF. The CDR3 bases are TGTGCCAGCAGCGTAGCTCTTGAAGAGACCCAGTACTTC.

This clone was seen only a few times. This chain uses TRBV10-3 with TRBJ2-7; 8 bases are shared with TRBD2. Losses at the gene ends were 0 bases for V and 5 bases for J; bases not matched to a gene: 9. CDR3 length: 16 amino acids. The germline V gene has CDR1 ENHRY and CDR2 SYGVKD. CDR3 protein: CAISESASGLRDEQYF. CDR3 DNA: TGTGCCATCAGTGAGTCGGCTAGCGGGCTGCGGGACGAGCAGTACTTC.

DNA for the CDR3: TGTGCCAGCAGCACCGGGGGGCATCAGCCCCAGCATTTT. Translating gives CASSTGGHQPQHF. The chain joins TRBV6-1 to TRBJ1-5; possible D gene TRBD1, 6 bases. The CDR3 spans 13 residues. V lost 6 bases, J lost 5 bases, and 11 bases lay in between. Germline CDR1 MNHNS, CDR2 SASEGT.

The chain has TRBV5-1 and TRBJ1-4; 8 bases match TRBD1. Germline CDR1 reads SGHRS; CDR2 reads YFSETQ. The CDR3 runs to 13 residues. The V and J ends lost 7 bases and 7 bases, in that order; junction bases with no gene match: 6. This CDR3 reads CASGTQGGEKLFF. Here the CDR3 DNA reads TGCGCCAGCGGTACACAGGGGGGTGAAAAACTGTTTTTT.

This chain connects TRBV7-2 to TRBJ1-3; the D gene is possibly TRBD1 (5 bases). The V gene's germline CDR1 is SGHTA and CDR2 FQGNSA. This CDR3 spans 14 amino acids. With 4 bases removed from V and 0 bases from J, the gap between germline ends came to 7 bases. This CDR3 reads CASSSRASGNTIYF. As DNA, the CDR3 is TGTGCCAGCAGCTCCAGGGCCTCTGGAAACACCATATATTTT.

The chain employs TRBV30 and TRBJ2-3; 13 bases fit TRBD2. V trimming: 3 bases; J trimming: 3 bases; junction bases outside the gene matches: 3. Germline CDR1 GTSNPN, CDR2 SVGIG (reference sequence). There are 15 residues in the CDR3. CDR3 sequence: CAWREGLAGTDTQYF. The CDR3 nucleotides are TGTGCCTGGAGGGAGGGACTAGCGGGAACAGATACGCAGTATTTT.

In this sample, this clone turned up a few times. In DNA, the CDR3 is TGTGCCAGCAGTTTATCGATCCGAGCCCCCTACAATGAGCAGTTCTTC. Translation gives CASSLSIRAPYNEQFF. This chain links TRBV27 with TRBJ2-1; D uncertain. Germline assignment: CDR1 MNHEY and CDR2 SMNVEV (reference sequence). The CDR3 consists of 16 residues. V was trimmed by 0 bases and J by 2 bases, leaving 11 bases between them.

The sample holds a few counts of this clone. The genes are TRBV5-6 and TRBJ1-4; TRBD1 matches 7 bases. Trimming cost V 7 bases and J 4 bases; bases outside gene matches: 13. This CDR3 comprises 16 residues. The germline V gene encodes CDR1 SGHDT and CDR2 YYEEEE. The CDR3 sequence: CASSQRQGEFNEKLFF. CDR3 nucleotide sequence: TGTGCCAGCTCACAACGACAGGGTGAATTTAATGAAAAACTGTTTTTT.

This chain joins TRBV27 and TRBJ2-1; 11 bases agree with TRBD2. With V trimmed by 3 bases and J by 1 base, 8 bases remained unmatched. The CDR3 length is 18 residues. Germline CDR1 reads MNHEY; CDR2 reads SMNVEV (reference sequence). The CDR3 DNA is TGTGCCAGCAGTTTCACTAGCGGGGGCGCCTCTTCCTACAATGAGCAGTTCTTC. This codes for CASSFTSGGASSYNEQFF.

The chain has TRBV7-9 and TRBJ2-3; D remains ambiguous. Germline CDR1 SEHNR, CDR2 FQNEAQ (reference sequence). Trimming removed 5 bases at V and 0 bases at J, with 18 bases between. CDR3 length equals 17 residues. For the CDR3, the DNA is TGTGCCAGCAGCCAAACGATGGCAGACTCTAGCACAGATACGCAGTATTTT. It specifies CASSQTMADSSTDTQYF.

In this sample, this clone turned up a few times. The gene calls are TRBV13 and TRBJ2-7; D might be TRBD2 (5 bases). V was cut by 8 bases and J by 0 bases, with 11 bases left in between. The CDR3 is made up of 13 amino acids. The V gene's germline CDR1 is PRHDT and CDR2 FYEKMQ (reference sequence). The CDR3 reads CASSAGRSYEQYF. CDR3 bases: TGTGCCAGCTCGGCGGGCCGCTCCTACGAGCAGTACTTC.

A word on this clone: The sample has other DNA sequences that encode this CDR3 too. This chain links TRBV30 with TRBJ1-2; D is undetermined. CDR3 length: 11 amino acids. V lost 3 bases to trimming and J lost 8 bases, with 10 bases between them. From germline, CDR1 is GTSNPN and CDR2 SVGIG (reference sequence). As DNA, the CDR3 is TGTGCCTGGAGCGGCGGGGAAGGCTACACCTTC. Translating gives CAWSGGEGYTF.

This sequence joins TRBV6-1 and TRBJ2-2, with 12 bases identical to TRBD2. With V trimmed by 1 base and J by 2 bases, 2 bases remained unmatched. This CDR3 is built from 17 residues. Looked up from germline, CDR1 is MNHNS and CDR2 is SASEGT. CDR3 sequence (DNA): TGTGCCAGCAGTGAAGTAGGACTAGCGGGAAACACCGGGGAGCTGTTTTTT. It encodes CASSEVGLAGNTGELFF.

The CDR3 DNA follows: TGTGCCAGCAGCAAAGAGGCGGGGACCCTAAACTATGGCTACACCTTC. Its translation: CASSKEAGTLNYGYTF. This chain links TRBV21-1 with TRBJ1-2. TRBV21-1 is recorded as a pseudogene. CDR3 length equals 16 residues.

V is TRBV2 and J is TRBJ2-2; the D gene is possibly TRBD2 (6 bases). Germline lookup yields CDR1 SNHLY and CDR2 FYNNEI. Trimming removed 3 bases from V and 0 bases from J, with 11 bases in between. The CDR3 length is 16 residues. The CDR3 loop is CASSDAGNPNTGELFF. The DNA for the CDR3 is TGTGCCAGCAGTGACGCGGGGAATCCGAACACCGGGGAGCTGTTTTTT.

The chain recombines TRBV27 with TRBJ2-3, with a tentative D call TRBD1 (7 bases). CDR3 size: 14 residues. The ends were cut back, 3 bases at V and 4 bases at J, with 11 bases in the middle. Germline lookup yields CDR1 MNHEY and CDR2 SMNVEV (reference sequence). The CDR3: CASSLGRGADTQYF. For the CDR3, the DNA is TGTGCCAGCAGTTTGGGCAGGGGGGCAGATACGCAGTATTTT.

The chain employs TRBV14 and TRBJ1-2, with a tentative D call TRBD1 (5 bases). This CDR3 is 15 amino acids long. Germline V lookup: CDR1 SGHDN, CDR2 FVKESK. Between the trimmed V and J ends, which lost 4 bases and 5 bases, there was a span of 17 bases. CDR3 amino acids: CASSPIGRQPYGYTF. CDR3 nucleotide sequence: TGTGCCAGCAGCCCAATAGGTAGACAGCCTTATGGCTACACCTTC.

This chain links TRBV2 with TRBJ2-3; 10 bases agree with TRBD1. CDR3 length: 16 residues. Trimming at V came to 6 bases and at J to 4 bases, leaving 10 bases not matched to a gene. Germline assignment: CDR1 SNHLY and CDR2 FYNNEI. CDR3 sequence reads: CASRTETGGIADTQYF. Here the CDR3 DNA reads TGTGCCAGCAGGACGGAGACAGGGGGCATAGCAGATACGCAGTATTTT.

J is TRBJ1-2 and V is TRBV7-9, with 7 bases lining up with TRBD1. Trimming took 4 bases from V and 4 from J; bases not matched to a gene: 6. The CDR3 runs to 14 residues. CDR1 and CDR2 (germline): SEHNR, FQNEAQ (reference sequence). CDR3 protein: CASSSDRSPYGYTF. CDR3 DNA sequence: TGTGCCAGCAGCTCGGACAGGTCACCCTATGGCTACACCTTC.

The rearrangement uses TRBV2 and TRBJ1-2; D unresolved. This CDR3 is 14 amino acids long. V was shortened by 2 bases and J by 0 bases, with 7 bases between the two germline ends. The germline gives CDR1 SNHLY, CDR2 FYNNEI. This CDR3 is CASSERQANYGYTF. CDR3 nucleotide sequence: TGTGCCAGCAGTGAAAGGCAGGCTAACTATGGCTACACCTTC.

This rearrangement joins TRBV11-3 to TRBJ1-2, with TRBD1 matching 9 bases. The V gene end was trimmed by 4 bases and the J gene end by 8 bases; junction bases not matched to a gene: 5. Germline V gene sequence: CDR1 SGHNT, CDR2 YENEEA. CDR3 length: 13 residues. This chain's CDR3 is CASSWEQGAGYTF. The CDR3, as DNA: TGTGCCAGCAGCTGGGAACAGGGGGCGGGCTACACCTTC.

The gene calls are TRBV10-3 and TRBJ1-2, with D possibly matching TRBD1 (5 bases). This CDR3 is built from 13 residues. Germline V lookup: CDR1 ENHRY, CDR2 SYGVKD. V gave up 3 bases and J gave up 4 bases, with 9 bases separating them. CDR3 in amino acids: CAISDSGGYGYTF. CDR3 DNA: TGTGCCATCAGTGACTCCGGGGGCTATGGCTACACCTTC.